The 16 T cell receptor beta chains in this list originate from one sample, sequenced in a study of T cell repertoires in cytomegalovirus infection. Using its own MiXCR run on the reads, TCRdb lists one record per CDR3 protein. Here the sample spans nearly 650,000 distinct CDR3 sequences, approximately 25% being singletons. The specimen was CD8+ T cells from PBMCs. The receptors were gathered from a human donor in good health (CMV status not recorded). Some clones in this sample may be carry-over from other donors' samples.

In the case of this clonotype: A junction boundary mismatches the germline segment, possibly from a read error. CDR3 residues: CASSTNDKAPRSYNGQFF. CDR3 DNA sequence: TGTGCCAGCAGCACCAACGACAAGGCCCCTAGATCTTACAATGGGCAGTTCTTC. The V call is TRBV9, the J call TRBJ2-1; D is unclear. Germline-derived CDR1 and CDR2 are SGDLS and YYNGEE. This CDR3 has 18 amino acids.

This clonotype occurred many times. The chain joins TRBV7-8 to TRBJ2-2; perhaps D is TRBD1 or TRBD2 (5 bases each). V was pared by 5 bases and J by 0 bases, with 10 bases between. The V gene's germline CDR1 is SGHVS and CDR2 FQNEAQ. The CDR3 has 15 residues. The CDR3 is CASSRGDPNTGELFF. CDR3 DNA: TGTGCCAGCAGCCGAGGGGACCCGAACACCGGGGAGCTGTTTTTT.

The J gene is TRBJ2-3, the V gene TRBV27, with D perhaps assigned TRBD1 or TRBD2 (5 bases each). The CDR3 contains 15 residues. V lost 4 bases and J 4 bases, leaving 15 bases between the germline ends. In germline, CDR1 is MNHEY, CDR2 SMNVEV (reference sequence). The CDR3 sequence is CASSSGRGRADTQYF. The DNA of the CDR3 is TGTGCCAGCAGTTCCGGACGGGGCCGGGCAGATACGCAGTATTTT.

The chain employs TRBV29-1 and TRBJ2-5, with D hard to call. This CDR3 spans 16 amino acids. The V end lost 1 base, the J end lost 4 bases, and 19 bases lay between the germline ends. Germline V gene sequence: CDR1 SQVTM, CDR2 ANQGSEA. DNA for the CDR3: TGCAGCGTTGAAGTCGAAGGGTTTGGGTGGGGAGAGACCCAGTACTTC. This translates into CSVEVEGFGWGETQYF.

For the CDR3, the DNA is TGCAGTGCTAGACCCAAGGACAGCTCCTACGAGCAGTACGTC. Translating gives CSARPKDSSYEQYV. The rearrangement links TRBV20-1 to TRBJ2-7; possibly TRBD1 for D (6 bases). The V end was cut by 2 bases, the J end by 0 bases, with 11 bases between. The CDR3 covers 14 residues. The germline V gene has CDR1 DFQATT and CDR2 SNEGSKA (reference sequence).

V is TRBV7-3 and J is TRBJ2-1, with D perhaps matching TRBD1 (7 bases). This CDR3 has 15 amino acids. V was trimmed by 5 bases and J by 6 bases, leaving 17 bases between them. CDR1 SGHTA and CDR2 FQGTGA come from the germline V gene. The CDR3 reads CASSPDQGGVNEQFF. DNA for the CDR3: TGTGCCAGCAGCCCCGATCAGGGGGGAGTCAATGAGCAGTTCTTC.

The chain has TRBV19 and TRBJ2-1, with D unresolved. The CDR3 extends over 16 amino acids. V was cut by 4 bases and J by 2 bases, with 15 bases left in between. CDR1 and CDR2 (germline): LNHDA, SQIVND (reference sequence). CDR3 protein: CASSTDPLYTYNEQFF. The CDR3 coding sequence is TGTGCCAGTAGTACCGATCCCCTATATACCTACAATGAGCAGTTCTTC.

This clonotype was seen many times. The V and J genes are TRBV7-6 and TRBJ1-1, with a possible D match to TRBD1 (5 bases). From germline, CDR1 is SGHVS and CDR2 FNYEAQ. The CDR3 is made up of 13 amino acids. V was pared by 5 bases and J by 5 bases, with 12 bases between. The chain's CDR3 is CASSTMRGTEAFF. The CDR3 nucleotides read TGTGCCAGCAGCACCATGCGGGGGACTGAAGCTTTCTTT.

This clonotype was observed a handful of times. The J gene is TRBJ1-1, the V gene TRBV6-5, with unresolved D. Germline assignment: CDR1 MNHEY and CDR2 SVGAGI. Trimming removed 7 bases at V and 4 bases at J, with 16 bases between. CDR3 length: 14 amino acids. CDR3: CASTPGVLGTEAFF. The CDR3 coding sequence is TGTGCCAGCACCCCGGGAGTACTAGGCACTGAAGCTTTCTTT.

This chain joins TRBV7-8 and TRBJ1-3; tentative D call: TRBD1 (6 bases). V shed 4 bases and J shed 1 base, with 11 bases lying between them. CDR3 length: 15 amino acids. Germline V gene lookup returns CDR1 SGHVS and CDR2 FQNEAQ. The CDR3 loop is CASSSGTSSGNTIYF. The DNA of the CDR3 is TGTGCCAGCAGCTCCGGGACAAGTTCTGGAAACACCATATATTTT.

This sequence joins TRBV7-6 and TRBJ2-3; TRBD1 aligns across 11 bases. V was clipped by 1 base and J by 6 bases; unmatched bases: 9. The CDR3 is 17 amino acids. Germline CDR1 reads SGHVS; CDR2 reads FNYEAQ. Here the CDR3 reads CASSLGRTGGAVDTQYF. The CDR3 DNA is TGTGCCAGCAGCTTAGGAAGGACAGGGGGCGCCGTTGATACGCAGTATTTT.

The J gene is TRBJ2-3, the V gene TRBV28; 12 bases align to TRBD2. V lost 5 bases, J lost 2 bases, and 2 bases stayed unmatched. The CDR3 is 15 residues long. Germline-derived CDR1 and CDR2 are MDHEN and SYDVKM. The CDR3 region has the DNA TGTGCCAGCAGTGGACTAGCGGGGCTCACAGATACGCAGTATTTT. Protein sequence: CASSGLAGLTDTQYF.

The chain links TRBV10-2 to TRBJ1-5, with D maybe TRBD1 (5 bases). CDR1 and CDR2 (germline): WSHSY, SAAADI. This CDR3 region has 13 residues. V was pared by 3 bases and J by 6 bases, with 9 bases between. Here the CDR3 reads CASSEGAAQPQHF. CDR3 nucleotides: TGCGCCAGCAGTGAAGGGGCAGCTCAGCCCCAGCATTTT.

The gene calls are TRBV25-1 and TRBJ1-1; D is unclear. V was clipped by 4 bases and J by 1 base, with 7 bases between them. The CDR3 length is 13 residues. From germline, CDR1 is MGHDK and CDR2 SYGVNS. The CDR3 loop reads CASSGGENTEAFF. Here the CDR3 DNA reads TGTGCCAGCAGTGGGGGAGAGAACACTGAAGCTTTCTTT.

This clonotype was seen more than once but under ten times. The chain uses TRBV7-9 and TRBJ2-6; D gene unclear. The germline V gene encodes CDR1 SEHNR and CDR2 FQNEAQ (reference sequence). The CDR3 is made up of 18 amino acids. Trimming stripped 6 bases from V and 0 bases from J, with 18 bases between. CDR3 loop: CASRDRAGAFSGANVLTF. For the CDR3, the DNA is TGTGCCAGCAGAGATCGGGCAGGCGCGTTCTCTGGGGCCAACGTCCTGACTTTC.

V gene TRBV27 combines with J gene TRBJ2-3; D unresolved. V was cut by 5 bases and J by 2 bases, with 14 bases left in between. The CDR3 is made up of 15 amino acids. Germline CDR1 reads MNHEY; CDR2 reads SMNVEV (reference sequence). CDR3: CASSDRTDITDTQYF. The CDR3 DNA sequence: TGTGCCAGCAGTGATAGGACCGATATCACAGATACGCAGTATTTT.